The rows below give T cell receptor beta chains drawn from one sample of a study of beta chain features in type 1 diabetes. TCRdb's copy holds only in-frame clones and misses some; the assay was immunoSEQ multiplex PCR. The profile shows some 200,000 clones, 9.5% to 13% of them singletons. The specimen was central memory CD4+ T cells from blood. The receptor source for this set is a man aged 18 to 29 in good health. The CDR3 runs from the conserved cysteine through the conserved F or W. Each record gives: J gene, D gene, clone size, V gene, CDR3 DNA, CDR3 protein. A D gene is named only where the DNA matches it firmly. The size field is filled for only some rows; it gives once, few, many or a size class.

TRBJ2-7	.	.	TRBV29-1	TGCAGCGTTTTCCAGGTCCGGGGAAGCTCCTACGAGCAGTACTTC	CSVFQVRGSSYEQYF
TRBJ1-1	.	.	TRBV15	TGTGCCACCAGCAGAGACCCAGGGCGGACTGAAGCTTTCTTT	CATSRDPGRTEAFF
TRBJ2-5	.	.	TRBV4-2	TGTGCCAGCAGCCAAGGGCGGGCGCGGCAAGAGACCCAGTACTTC	CASSQGRARQETQYF
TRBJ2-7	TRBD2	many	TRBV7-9	TGTGCCAGCAGCCCCCGTAGCGGGGCGGCCTACGAGCAGTACTTC	CASSPRSGAAYEQYF
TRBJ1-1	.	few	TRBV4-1	TGCGCCAGCAGCCCCCTAGCCGGGGCTGAAGCTTTCTTT	CASSPLAGAEAFF
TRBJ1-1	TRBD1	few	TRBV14	TGTGCCAGCAGCCCGAGGGACAGGCACTTCTTT	CASSPRDRHFF
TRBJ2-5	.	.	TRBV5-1	TGCGCCAGCAGCTTGTCTAGCGTACAAGAGACCCAGTACTTC	CASSLSSVQETQYF
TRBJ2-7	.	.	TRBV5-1	TGCGCCAGCAGCTTGGCGCAGGGGATGAGCGAGCAGTACTTC	CASSLAQGMSEQYF
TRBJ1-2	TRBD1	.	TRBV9	TGTGCCAGCAGCCTATGGACAGGGGGCGACTACACCTTC	CASSLWTGGDYTF
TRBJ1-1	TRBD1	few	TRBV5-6	TGTGCCAGCAGCTACCGGGACAGGGGTGGGGTGGCTGAAGCTTTCTTT	CASSYRDRGGVAEAFF
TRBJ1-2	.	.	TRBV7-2	TGTGCCAGCAGCTGGACCACCCTCGGTGGCTACACCTTC	CASSWTTLGGYTF
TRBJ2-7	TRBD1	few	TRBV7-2	TGTGCCAGCAGCAGACAGGGCTACGAGCAGTACTTC	CASSRQGYEQYF
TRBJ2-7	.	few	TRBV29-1	TGCAGCGTTGAAGAGGCGCTCGGAGGGGGAGTCTACGAGCAGTACTTC	CSVEEALGGGVYEQYF
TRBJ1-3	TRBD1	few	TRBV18	TGTGCCAGCTCACAAGGACCGACAGGGGCTGGAAACACCATATATTTT	CASSQGPTGAGNTIYF
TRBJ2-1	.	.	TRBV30	TGTGCCTGGAGTGTATTCAATGAGCAGTTCTTC	CAWSVFNEQFF
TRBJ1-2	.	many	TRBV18	TGTGCCAGCTCACCTGTCCCAGCCTCCTATGGCTACACCTTC	CASSPVPASYGYTF
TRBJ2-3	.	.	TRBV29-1	TGCAGCGTTGATGGGGCAGGGGGCACAGATACGCAGTATTTT	CSVDGAGGTDTQYF
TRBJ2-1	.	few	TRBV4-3	TGCGCCAGCAGCCACACAACCCGGGGCAATGAGCAGTTCTTC	CASSHTTRGNEQFF
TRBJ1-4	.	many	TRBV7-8	TGTGCCAGCAGCTTAGGAGGAGGGGAAAAACTGTTTTTT	CASSLGGGEKLFF
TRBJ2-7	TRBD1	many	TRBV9	TGTGCCAGCAGCGCCCAAGGACAGGGTAGAAAGGAGCAGTACTTC	CASSAQGQGRKEQYF
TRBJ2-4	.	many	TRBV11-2	TGTGCCAGCAGCTTAGATAGGGGCATTCAGTACTTC	CASSLDRGIQYF
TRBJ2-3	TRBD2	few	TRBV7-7	TGTGCTAGCAGCCTCACTAGCGGCACAGATACGCAGTATTTT	CASSLTSGTDTQYF
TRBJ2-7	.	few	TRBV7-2	TGTGCCAGCAGCTCCGACGGAAAAAGCTCCTACGAGCAGTACTTC	CASSSDGKSSYEQYF
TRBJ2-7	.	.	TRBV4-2	TGTGCCAGCAGTCCCACCTCCTACGAGCAGTACTTC	CASSPTSYEQYF
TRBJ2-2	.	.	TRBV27	TGTGCCAGCAGAAGAGGATTCAGGACAGCTCACACCGGGGAGCTGTTTTTT	CASRRGFRTAHTGELFF
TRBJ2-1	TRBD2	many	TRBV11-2	TGTGCCAGCAGGTCGCTAGCGGGAGTTCACAATGAGCAGTTCTTC	CASRSLAGVHNEQFF
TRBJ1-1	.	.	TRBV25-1	TGTGCCAGCAGTGAAGGGACGGGGTGGAACACTGAAGCTTTCTTT	CASSEGTGWNTEAFF